These 26 T cell receptor beta chains were sequenced from one sample in a study of T cells and Merkel cell carcinoma outcomes. Sequencing used immunoSEQ multiplex PCR; TCRdb keeps in-frame clones, though not all of them. The repertoire holds about 15,000 clones, with 75% to 85% as singletons. The material sequenced was tumor tissue from Merkel cell carcinoma. These receptors all stem from a human donor with Merkel cell carcinoma.

The chain recombines TRBV5-6 with TRBJ2-3; D unclear. Germline V CDR1 and CDR2: SGHDT, YYEEEE. The germline V and J ends were trimmed by 5 bases and 2 bases, with 9 bases remaining between them. This CDR3 spans 13 amino acids. The CDR3 DNA reads TGTGCCAGCAGTTCAGATAACACAGATACGCAGTATTTT. Amino acids: CASSSDNTDTQYF.

The rearrangement joins TRBV18 to TRBJ1-5; D perhaps matches TRBD1 (5 bases). CDR1 KGHSH and CDR2 LQKENI come from the germline V gene. The CDR3 sequence is 13 residues long. V gave up 3 bases and J gave up 10 bases, with 13 bases separating them. The CDR3 region has the DNA TGTGCCAGCTCACCTGGGGGAATCAGCCCCCAGCATTTT. Protein: CASSPGGISPQHF.

The V gene is TRBV10-2, the J gene TRBJ2-1, with 14 bases identical to TRBD2. V lost 6 bases and J lost 10; bases outside the gene matches: 5. Germline V gene sequence: CDR1 WSHSY, CDR2 SAAADI. This CDR3 spans 14 amino acids. In nucleotides, the CDR3 is TGCGCCAGCAGCCCGGGACTAGCGGGAGCAGAGCAGTTCTTC. As protein: CASSPGLAGAEQFF.

This sequence joins TRBV27 and TRBJ1-5; weak D call: TRBD1 (5 bases). CDR3 length equals 13 residues. The germline V gene has CDR1 MNHEY and CDR2 SMNVEV (reference sequence). V dropped 5 bases and J dropped 7 bases, with 12 bases sitting between them. CDR3 region: CASSESGKQPQHF. The CDR3 DNA sequence: TGTGCCAGCAGTGAATCAGGGAAGCAGCCCCAGCATTTT.

This clone is medium-sized in the sample. This rearrangement joins TRBV10-1 to TRBJ2-1; 7 bases align to TRBD2. Germline assignment: CDR1 WNHNN and CDR2 SYGVQD (reference sequence). The V and J ends lost 0 bases and 8 bases, in that order; junction bases with no gene match: 7. CDR3 length: 15 amino acids. CDR3 amino acids: CASSESLGSGDEQFF. Written as DNA, the CDR3 is TGCGCCAGCAGTGAGTCGCTCGGGAGCGGGGATGAGCAGTTCTTC.

CDR3 coding DNA: TGTGCCAGCAGTTTAGGAAGGGAAGCTTTCTTT. It encodes CASSLGREAFF. This chain connects TRBV28 to TRBJ1-1; unclear D gene. Germline assignment: CDR1 MDHEN and CDR2 SYDVKM. The length of the CDR3 is 11 residues. Trimming shortened V by 2 bases and J by 8 bases, and 6 bases separated the two germline ends.

The V and J genes are TRBV18 and TRBJ2-2; D unclear. The CDR3 consists of 15 residues. Trimming took off 3 bases at V and 0 bases at J, with 8 bases between the two ends. Germline V CDR1 and CDR2: KGHSH, LQKENI. The CDR3 DNA sequence: TGTGCCAGCTCACCTGCAGCTTCGAACACCGGGGAGCTGTTTTTT. Its protein product is CASSPAASNTGELFF.

This clone has only one observation. The chain carries TRBV30 and TRBJ1-5; the D is unclear. The germline V gene has CDR1 GTSNPN and CDR2 SVGIG (reference sequence). The CDR3 covers 13 residues. The V and J ends lost 1 base and 2 bases respectively, with 6 bases between them. DNA of the CDR3: TGTGCCTGGAGTGAAGAGGGCAATCAGCCCCAGCATTTT. It translates to CAWSEEGNQPQHF.

The gene calls are TRBV19 and TRBJ1-3; D is uncertain. Germline values: CDR1 LNHDA, CDR2 SQIVND (reference sequence). V shed 4 bases and J shed 2 bases, with 12 bases lying between them. This CDR3 comprises 15 residues. This chain's CDR3 is CASSSQSEAGNTIYF. The CDR3 DNA reads TGTGCCAGTAGTAGTCAAAGCGAAGCTGGAAACACCATATATTTT.

This chain joins TRBV7-2 and TRBJ2-5; the match to TRBD1 covers 7 bases. V shed 4 bases, J shed 4 bases, and the junction held 3 bases outside the gene matches. The CDR3 has 13 amino acids. CDR1 is SGHTA and CDR2 is FQGNSA in the germline V gene. The CDR3 loop is CASSSSGGETQYF. In DNA form, the CDR3 reads TGTGCCAGCAGCTCCTCAGGGGGAGAGACCCAGTACTTC.

The chain recombines TRBV18 with TRBJ1-1; D gene uncertain. Per germline, CDR1 KGHSH and CDR2 LQKENI. Trimming removed 6 bases at V and 1 base at J, with 12 bases between. This CDR3 has 14 residues. The CDR3 bases are TGTGCCAGCTCCCCGGCCCCGGGGAACACTGAAGCTTTCTTT. This sequence encodes CASSPAPGNTEAFF.

The V gene is TRBV25-1, the J gene TRBJ2-3; 11 positions agree with TRBD2. This CDR3 is 15 amino acids long. Germline CDR1 is MGHDK and CDR2 is SYGVNS. Germline trimming cut 6 bases from V and 2 bases from J; bases unmatched to any gene: 4. CDR3 bases: TGTGCCAGCAGCGATAGCGGGGGGGCCACAGATACGCAGTATTTT. Translating it yields CASSDSGGATDTQYF. Full variable domain (outside the CDR3, taken from reference TRBV25-1 and TRBJ2-3): EADIYQTPRYLVIGTGKKITLECSQTMGHDKMYWYQQDPGMELHLIHYSYGVNSTEKGDLSSESTVSRIRTEHFPLTLESARPSHTSQYLCASSDSGGATDTQYFGPGTRLTVL.

This clone was picked up one time. The same CDR3 is also encoded by other DNA sequences in this sample. The gene calls are TRBV2 and TRBJ1-5, with D possibly matching TRBD1 (6 bases). V was cut by 9 bases and J by 0 bases, with 12 bases left in between. Germline CDR1 reads SNHLY; CDR2 reads FYNNEI. The CDR3 covers 14 residues. CDR3 nucleotides: TGTGCCAGTGAAAACAGGGATAGCAATCAGCCCCAGCATTTT. It translates to CASENRDSNQPQHF.

The rearrangement joins TRBV5-1 to TRBJ2-3; D gene unclear. The CDR3 loop spans 14 amino acids. Germline CDR1 reads SGHRS; CDR2 reads YFSETQ. V lost 0 bases to trimming and J lost 6 bases, with 11 bases between them. In DNA form, the CDR3 reads TGCGCCAGCAGCTTGGAAACTACCGGGGATACGCAGTATTTT. It specifies CASSLETTGDTQYF.

The chain uses TRBV7-2 and TRBJ1-2; D is uncertain. The CDR3 spans 14 residues. The V gene's germline CDR1 is SGHTA and CDR2 FQGNSA. V was cut by 1 base and J by 2 bases, with 8 bases left in between. CDR3 DNA sequence: TGTGCCAGCAGCTTAGATCCAAGAAACTATGGCTACACCTTC. Its translation is CASSLDPRNYGYTF.

The chain carries TRBV2 and TRBJ2-1; 9 bases are shared with TRBD2. CDR1 is SNHLY and CDR2 is FYNNEI in the germline V gene. Trimming removed 7 bases from V and 5 bases from J; junction bases left unmatched: 6. CDR3 length equals 14 residues. CDR3 bases: TGTGCCAGCACCGCGACTAGCGGAGACAATGAGCAGTTCTTC. This codes for CASTATSGDNEQFF.

This clone appeared a single time. The V gene is TRBV6-5, the J gene TRBJ1-3; D gene uncertain. The ends were cut back, 0 bases at V and 0 bases at J, with 6 bases in the middle. Per germline, CDR1 MNHEY and CDR2 SVGAGI. The CDR3 contains 15 residues. CDR3 protein: CASSYSIRSGNTIYF. CDR3 nucleotide sequence: TGTGCCAGCAGTTACTCAATCCGCTCTGGAAACACCATATATTTT.

The CDR3 is CASSTQLAGYSSYNEQFF. The CDR3 coding sequence is TGTGCCAGTAGTACCCAACTAGCGGGGTATTCGTCCTACAATGAGCAGTTCTTC. The rearrangement links TRBV19 to TRBJ2-1, with 10 bases lining up with TRBD2. CDR3 length equals 18 residues. The germline CDR1 and CDR2 sequences are LNHDA and SQIVND (reference sequence). Trimming removed 4 bases from V and 1 base from J; junction bases left unmatched: 10.

This chain joins TRBV27 and TRBJ2-5; 7 nucleotides align to TRBD2. CDR1 is MNHEY, CDR2 SMNVEV, per germline (reference sequence). The CDR3 contains 14 residues. Losses at the gene ends were 6 bases for V and 5 bases for J; bases not matched to a gene: 9. The CDR3 region is CASRTAGKSETQYF. CDR3 DNA sequence: TGTGCCAGCAGGACAGCGGGGAAGTCGGAGACCCAGTACTTC.

A single count supports this clone. The chain joins TRBV27 to TRBJ2-3; no clear D gene. Germline lookup yields CDR1 MNHEY and CDR2 SMNVEV (reference sequence). This CDR3 contains 13 residues. V lost 5 bases and J 1 base, leaving 7 bases between the germline ends. CDR3 in amino acids: CASSRVGTDTQYF. CDR3 in DNA: TGTGCCAGCAGTAGGGTCGGCACAGATACGCAGTATTTT.

This clone counts as large. The chain uses TRBV11-1 and TRBJ2-5, with TRBD1 identical over 7 bases. V lost 1 base and J lost 4; bases outside the gene matches: 3. Germline values: CDR1 SGHAT, CDR2 FQDESV (reference sequence). The CDR3 loop spans 14 amino acids. The DNA for the CDR3 is TGTGCCAGCAGCTTAGGGGACAGTAGAGAGACCCAGTACTTC. Translation gives CASSLGDSRETQYF.

CDR3 in DNA: TGTGCCAGCTCACCACAAAACACTGAAGCTTTCTTT. It is translated as CASSPQNTEAFF. The chain uses TRBV18 and TRBJ1-1; the D is unclear. The CDR3 loop spans 12 amino acids. CDR1 is KGHSH, CDR2 LQKENI, per germline. V dropped 1 base and J dropped 2 bases, with 2 bases sitting between them.

This clone appeared a single time. The genes are TRBV11-2 and TRBJ2-3; D might be TRBD2 (6 bases). Trimming cost V 8 bases and J 5 bases, with 11 bases left between them. Germline V gene sequence: CDR1 SGHAT, CDR2 FQNNGV. The CDR3 totals 12 residues. The CDR3 sequence is CASSLAVDTQYF. For the CDR3, the DNA is TGTGCCAGCTCACTAGCTGTAGATACGCAGTATTTT.

J is TRBJ1-4 and V is TRBV6-5; tentatively, D is TRBD1 (5 bases). CDR1 MNHEY and CDR2 SVGAGI come from the germline V gene. The CDR3 length is 13 residues. V lost 10 bases and J 2 bases, leaving 11 bases between the germline ends. CDR3 residues: CATGGETNEKLFF. The CDR3 nucleotides read TGTGCCACTGGGGGAGAGACTAATGAAAAACTGTTTTTT.

The chain carries TRBV11-2 and TRBJ1-5; D is perhaps TRBD1 (5 bases). V lost 5 bases, J lost 1 base, and 15 bases lay in between. This CDR3 comprises 16 residues. Germline lookup yields CDR1 SGHAT and CDR2 FQNNGV. In DNA, the CDR3 is TGTGCCAGCAGCCTCACCTCAGGGTTGAGCAATCAGCCCCAGCATTTT. Its translation: CASSLTSGLSNQPQHF. Full variable domain (missing parts from reference TRBV11-2 and TRBJ1-5): EAGVAQSPRYKIIEKRQSVAFWCNPISGHATLYWYQQILGQGPKLLIQFQNNGVVDDSQLPKDRFSAERLKGVDSTLKIQPAKLEDSAVYLCASSLTSGLSNQPQHFGDGTRLSIL.

The chain is built from TRBV29-1 and TRBJ1-1; D is perhaps TRBD1 (6 bases). This CDR3 is 13 amino acids long. Deletions cut 6 bases from V and 4 bases from J, with 15 bases between. CDR1 is SQVTM and CDR2 is ANQGSEA in the germline V gene. CDR3: CSVKTGVITEAFF. Written as DNA, the CDR3 is TGCAGCGTGAAGACAGGTGTAATCACTGAAGCTTTCTTT.